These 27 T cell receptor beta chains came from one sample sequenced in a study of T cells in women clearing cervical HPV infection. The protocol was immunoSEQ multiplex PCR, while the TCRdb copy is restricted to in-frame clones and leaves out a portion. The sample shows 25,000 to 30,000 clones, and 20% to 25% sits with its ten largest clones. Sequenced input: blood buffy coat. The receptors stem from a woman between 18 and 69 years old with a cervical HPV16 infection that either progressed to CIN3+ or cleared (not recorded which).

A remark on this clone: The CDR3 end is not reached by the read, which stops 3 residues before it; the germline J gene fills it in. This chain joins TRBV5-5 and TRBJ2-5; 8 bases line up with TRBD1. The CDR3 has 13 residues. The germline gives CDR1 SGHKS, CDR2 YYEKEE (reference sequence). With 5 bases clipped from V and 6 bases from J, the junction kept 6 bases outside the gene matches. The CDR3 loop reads CASSQTGGQTQYF. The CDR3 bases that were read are TGTGCCAGCAGTCAAACAGGGGGGCAGACC.

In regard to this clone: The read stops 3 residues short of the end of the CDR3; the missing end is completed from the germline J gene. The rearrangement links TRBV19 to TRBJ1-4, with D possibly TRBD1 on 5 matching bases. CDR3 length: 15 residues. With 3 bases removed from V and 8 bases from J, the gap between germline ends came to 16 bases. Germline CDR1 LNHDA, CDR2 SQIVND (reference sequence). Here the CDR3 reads CASSMSATVGEKLFF. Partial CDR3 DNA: TGTGCCAGTAGTATGTCGGCGACAGTTGGAGAAAAA.

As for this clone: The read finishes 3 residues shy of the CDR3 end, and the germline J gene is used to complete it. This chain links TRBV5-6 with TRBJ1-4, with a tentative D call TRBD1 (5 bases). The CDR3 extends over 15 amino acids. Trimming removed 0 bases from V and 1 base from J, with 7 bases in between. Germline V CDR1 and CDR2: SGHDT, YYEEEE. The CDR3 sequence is CASSLAGGTNEKLFF. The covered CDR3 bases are TGTGCCAGCAGCTTGGCGGGGGGAACTAATGAAAAA.

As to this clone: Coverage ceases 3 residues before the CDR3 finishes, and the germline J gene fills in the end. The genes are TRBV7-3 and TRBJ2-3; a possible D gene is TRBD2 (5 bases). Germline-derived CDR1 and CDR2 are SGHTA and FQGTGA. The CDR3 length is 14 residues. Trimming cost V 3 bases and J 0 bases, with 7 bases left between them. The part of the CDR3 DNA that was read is TGTGCCAGCAGCTTTAGCGCTAGCACAGATACG. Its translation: CASSFSASTDT. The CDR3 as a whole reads CASSFSASTDTQYF.

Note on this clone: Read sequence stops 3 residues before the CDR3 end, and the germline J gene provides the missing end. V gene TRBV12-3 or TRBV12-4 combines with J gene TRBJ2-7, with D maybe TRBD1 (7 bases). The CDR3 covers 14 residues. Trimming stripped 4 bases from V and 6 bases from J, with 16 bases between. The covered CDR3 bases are TGTGCCAGCAGTTCCTCCGACAGGGACTCCGAG. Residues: CASSSSDRDSE. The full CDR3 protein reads CASSSSDRDSEQYF.

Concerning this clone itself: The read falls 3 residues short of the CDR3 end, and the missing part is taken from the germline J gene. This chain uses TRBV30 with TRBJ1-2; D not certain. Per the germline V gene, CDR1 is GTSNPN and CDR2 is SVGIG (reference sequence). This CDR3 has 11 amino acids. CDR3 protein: CAWSPNYDYTF. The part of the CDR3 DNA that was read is TGTGCCTGGAGTCCTAACTACGAC.

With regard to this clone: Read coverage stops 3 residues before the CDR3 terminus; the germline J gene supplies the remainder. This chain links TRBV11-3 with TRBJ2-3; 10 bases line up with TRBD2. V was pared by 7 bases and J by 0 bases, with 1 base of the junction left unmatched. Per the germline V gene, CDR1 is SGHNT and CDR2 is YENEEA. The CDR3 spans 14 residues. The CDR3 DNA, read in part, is TGTGCCAGCATGACTAGCGGGAGCACAGATACG. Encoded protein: CASMTSGSTDT. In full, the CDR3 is CASMTSGSTDTQYF. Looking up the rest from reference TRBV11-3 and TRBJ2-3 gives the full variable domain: EAGVVQSPRYKIIEKKQPVAFWCNPISGHNTLYWYLQNLGQGPELLIRYENEEAVDDSQLPKDRFSAERLKGVDSTLKIQPAELGDSAVYLCASMTSGSTDTQYFGPGTRLTVL.

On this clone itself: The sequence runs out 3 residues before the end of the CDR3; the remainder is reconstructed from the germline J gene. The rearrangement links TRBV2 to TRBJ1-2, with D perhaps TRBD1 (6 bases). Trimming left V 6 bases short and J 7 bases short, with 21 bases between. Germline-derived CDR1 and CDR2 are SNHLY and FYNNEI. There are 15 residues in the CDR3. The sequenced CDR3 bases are TGTGCCAGCAGGGCCACCCCAGGGGTGTCTAGTGGC. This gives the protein CASRATPGVSSG. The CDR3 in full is CASRATPGVSSGYTF.

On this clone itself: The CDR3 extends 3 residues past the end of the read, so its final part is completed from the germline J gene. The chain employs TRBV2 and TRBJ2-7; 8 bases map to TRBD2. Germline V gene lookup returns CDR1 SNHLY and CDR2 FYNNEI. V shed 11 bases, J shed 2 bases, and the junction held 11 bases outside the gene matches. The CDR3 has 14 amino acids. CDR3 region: CASARREAPYEQYF. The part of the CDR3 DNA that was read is TGTGCCTCCGCGAGGCGGGAGGCCCCCTACGAG.

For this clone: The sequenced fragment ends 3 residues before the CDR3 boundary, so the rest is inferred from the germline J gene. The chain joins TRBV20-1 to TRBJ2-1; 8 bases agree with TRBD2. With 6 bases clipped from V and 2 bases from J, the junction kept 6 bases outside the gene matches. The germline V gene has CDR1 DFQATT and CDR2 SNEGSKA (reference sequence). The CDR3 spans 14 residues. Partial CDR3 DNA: TGCAGTGCCAAGCGGCGGGAGGCCTACAATGAG. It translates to CSAKRREAYNE. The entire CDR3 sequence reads CSAKRREAYNEQFF.

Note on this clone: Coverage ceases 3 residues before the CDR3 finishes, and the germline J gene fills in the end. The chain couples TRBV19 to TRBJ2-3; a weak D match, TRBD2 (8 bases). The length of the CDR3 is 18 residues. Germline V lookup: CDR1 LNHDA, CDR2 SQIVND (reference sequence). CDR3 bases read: TGTGCCAGTAGTATTTCCCACCCAACAGGGGCGGGGGGTCAGCCG. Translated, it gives CASSISHPTGAGGQP. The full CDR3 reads CASSISHPTGAGGQPQYF. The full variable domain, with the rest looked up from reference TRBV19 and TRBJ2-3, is DGGITQSPKYLFRKEGQNVTLSCEQNLNHDAMYWYRQDPGQGLRLIYYSQIVNDFQKGDIAEGYSVSREKKESFPLTVTSAQKNPTAFYLCASSISHPTGAGGQPQYFGPGTRLTVL.

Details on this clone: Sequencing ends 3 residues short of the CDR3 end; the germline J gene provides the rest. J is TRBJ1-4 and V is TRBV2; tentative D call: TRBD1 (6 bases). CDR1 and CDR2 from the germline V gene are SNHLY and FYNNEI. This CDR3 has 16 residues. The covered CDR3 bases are TGTGCCACCCCTAGAGGGAACAGGGATTTCAATTCACCA. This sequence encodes CATPRGNRDFNSP. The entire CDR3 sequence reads CATPRGNRDFNSPLFF.

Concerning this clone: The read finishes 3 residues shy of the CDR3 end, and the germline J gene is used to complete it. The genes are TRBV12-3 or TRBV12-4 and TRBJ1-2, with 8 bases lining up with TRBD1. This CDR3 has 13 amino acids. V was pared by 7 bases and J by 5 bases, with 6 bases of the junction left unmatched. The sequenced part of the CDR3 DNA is TGTGCCAGCAACCCACAGGGGGGATATGGC. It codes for CASNPQGGYG. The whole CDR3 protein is CASNPQGGYGYTF.

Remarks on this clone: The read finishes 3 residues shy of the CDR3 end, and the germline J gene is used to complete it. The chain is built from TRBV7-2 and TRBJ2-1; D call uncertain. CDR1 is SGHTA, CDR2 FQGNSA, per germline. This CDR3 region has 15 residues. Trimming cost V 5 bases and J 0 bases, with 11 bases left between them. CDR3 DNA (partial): TGTGCCAGCAGCCTACCTCCGAGCTCCTACAATGAG. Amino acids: CASSLPPSSYNE. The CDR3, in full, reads CASSLPPSSYNEQFF. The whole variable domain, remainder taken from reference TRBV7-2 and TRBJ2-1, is GAGVSQSPSNKVTEKGKDVELRCDPISGHTALYWYRQSLGQGLEFLIYFQGNSAPDKSGLPSDRFSAERTGGSVSTLTIQRTQQEDSAVYLCASSLPPSSYNEQFFGPGTRLTVL.

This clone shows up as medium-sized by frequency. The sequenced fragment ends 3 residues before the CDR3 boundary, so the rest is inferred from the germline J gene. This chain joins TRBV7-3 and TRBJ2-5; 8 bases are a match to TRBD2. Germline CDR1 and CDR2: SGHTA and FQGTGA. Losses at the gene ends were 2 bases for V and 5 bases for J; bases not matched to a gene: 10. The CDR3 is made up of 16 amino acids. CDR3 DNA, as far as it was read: TGTGCCAGCAGCTTAGGCCTCCGGACTAGCTCGGAGACC. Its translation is CASSLGLRTSSET. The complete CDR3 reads CASSLGLRTSSETQYF.

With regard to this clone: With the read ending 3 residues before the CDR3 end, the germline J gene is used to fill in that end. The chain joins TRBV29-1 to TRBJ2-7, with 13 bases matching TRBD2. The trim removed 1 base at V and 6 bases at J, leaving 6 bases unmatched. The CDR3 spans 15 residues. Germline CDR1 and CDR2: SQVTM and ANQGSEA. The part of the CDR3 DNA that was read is TGCAGCGTTGAAGCAGGACTAGCGGGAGCGGGCGAG. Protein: CSVEAGLAGAGE. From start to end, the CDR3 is CSVEAGLAGAGEQYF.

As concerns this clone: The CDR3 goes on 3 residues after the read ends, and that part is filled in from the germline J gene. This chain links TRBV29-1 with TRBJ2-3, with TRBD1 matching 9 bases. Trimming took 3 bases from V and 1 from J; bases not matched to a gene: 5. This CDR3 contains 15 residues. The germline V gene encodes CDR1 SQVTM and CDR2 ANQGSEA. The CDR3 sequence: CSVDGQGLGTDTQYF. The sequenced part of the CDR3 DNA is TGCAGCGTTGACGGACAGGGGCTGGGCACAGATACG.

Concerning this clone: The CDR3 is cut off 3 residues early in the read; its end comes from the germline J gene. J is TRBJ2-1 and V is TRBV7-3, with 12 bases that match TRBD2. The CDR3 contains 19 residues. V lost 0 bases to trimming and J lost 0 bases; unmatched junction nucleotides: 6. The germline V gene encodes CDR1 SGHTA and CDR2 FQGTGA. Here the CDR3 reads CASSLTAASGRASYNEQFF. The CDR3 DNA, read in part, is TGTGCCAGCAGCTTAACGGCGGCTAGCGGGAGGGCCTCCTACAATGAG.

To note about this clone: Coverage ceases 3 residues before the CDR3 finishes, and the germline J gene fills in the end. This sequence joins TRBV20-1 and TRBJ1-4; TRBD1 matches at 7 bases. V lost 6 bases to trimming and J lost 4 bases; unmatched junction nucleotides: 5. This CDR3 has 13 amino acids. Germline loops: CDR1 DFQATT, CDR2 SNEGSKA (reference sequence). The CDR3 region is CSALTGNNEKLFF. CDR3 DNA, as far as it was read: TGCAGTGCCCTGACAGGGAATAATGAAAAA.

CDR3: CASSPFGSGQGPNEQFF. CDR3 DNA, as far as it was read: TGTGCCAGCAGCCCGTTCGGATCGGGACAGGGACCCAATGAG. The chain combines TRBV7-6 with TRBJ2-1; 9 bases are a match to TRBD1. The CDR3 end lies 3 residues beyond the end of the read and is filled in from the germline J gene. V trimming: 5 bases; J trimming: 6 bases; junction bases outside the gene matches: 14. This CDR3 comprises 17 residues. Germline CDR1 is SGHVS and CDR2 is FNYEAQ.

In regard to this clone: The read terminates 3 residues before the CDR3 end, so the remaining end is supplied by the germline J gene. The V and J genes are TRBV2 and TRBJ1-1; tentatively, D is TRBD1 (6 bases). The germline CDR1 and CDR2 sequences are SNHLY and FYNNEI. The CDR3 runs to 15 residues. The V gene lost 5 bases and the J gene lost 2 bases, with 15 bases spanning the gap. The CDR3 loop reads CASSKRGGDNTEAFF. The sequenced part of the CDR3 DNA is TGTGCCAGCAGTAAAAGAGGGGGGGATAACACTGAA.

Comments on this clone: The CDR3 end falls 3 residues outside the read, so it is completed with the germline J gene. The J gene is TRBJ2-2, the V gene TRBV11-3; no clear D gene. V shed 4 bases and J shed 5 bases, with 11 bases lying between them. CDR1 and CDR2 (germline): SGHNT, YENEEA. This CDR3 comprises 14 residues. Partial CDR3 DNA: TGTGCCAGCAGCTCATTAGGCAGGACCGGGGAG. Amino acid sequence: CASSSLGRTGE. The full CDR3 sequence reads CASSSLGRTGELFF. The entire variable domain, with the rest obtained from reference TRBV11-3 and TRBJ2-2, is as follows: EAGVVQSPRYKIIEKKQPVAFWCNPISGHNTLYWYLQNLGQGPELLIRYENEEAVDDSQLPKDRFSAERLKGVDSTLKIQPAELGDSAVYLCASSSLGRTGELFFGEGSRLTVL.

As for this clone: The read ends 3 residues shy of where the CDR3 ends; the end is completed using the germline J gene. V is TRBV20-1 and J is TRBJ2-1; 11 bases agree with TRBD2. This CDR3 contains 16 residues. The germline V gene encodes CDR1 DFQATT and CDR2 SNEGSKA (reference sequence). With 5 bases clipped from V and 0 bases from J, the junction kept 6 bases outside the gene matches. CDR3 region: CSAVAGGYPSYNEQFF. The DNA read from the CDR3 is TGCAGTGCTGTAGCGGGAGGGTACCCCTCCTACAATGAG.

The CDR3 sequence: CASSFFRVGNQPQHF. The sequenced CDR3 bases are TGTGCCAGCAGTTTCTTCAGGGTCGGCAATCAGCCC. V is TRBV28 and J is TRBJ1-5; D possibly corresponds to TRBD1 (5 bases). The DNA ends 3 residues before the CDR3 does, and the rest of the CDR3 is filled in from the germline J gene. The CDR3 extends over 15 amino acids. V lost 3 bases and J lost 2, with 11 bases in between. Germline CDR1 and CDR2: MDHEN and SYDVKM. Combining the CDR3 with reference TRBV28 and TRBJ1-5 gives the whole variable domain DVKVTQSSRYLVKRTGEKVFLECVQDMDHENMFWYRQDPGLGLRLIYFSYDVKMKEKGDIPEGYSVSREKKERFSLILESASTNQTSMYLCASSFFRVGNQPQHFGDGTRLSIL.

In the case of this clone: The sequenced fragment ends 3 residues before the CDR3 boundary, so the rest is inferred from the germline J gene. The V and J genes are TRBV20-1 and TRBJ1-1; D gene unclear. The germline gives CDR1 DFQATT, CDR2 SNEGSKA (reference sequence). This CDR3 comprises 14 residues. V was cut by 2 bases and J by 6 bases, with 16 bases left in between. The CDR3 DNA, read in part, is TGCAGTGCTAGACGGGGTGACGACCTCTCTGAA. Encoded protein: CSARRGDDLSE. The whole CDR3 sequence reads CSARRGDDLSEAFF.

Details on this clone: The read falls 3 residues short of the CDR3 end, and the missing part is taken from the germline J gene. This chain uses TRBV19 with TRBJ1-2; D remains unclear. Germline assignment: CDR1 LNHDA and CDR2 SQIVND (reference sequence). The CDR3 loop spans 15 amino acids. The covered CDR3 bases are TGTGCCAGTAGTGGGTTCGGCGGGAGCTACAATGAC. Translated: CASSGFGGSYND. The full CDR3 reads CASSGFGGSYNDYTF.

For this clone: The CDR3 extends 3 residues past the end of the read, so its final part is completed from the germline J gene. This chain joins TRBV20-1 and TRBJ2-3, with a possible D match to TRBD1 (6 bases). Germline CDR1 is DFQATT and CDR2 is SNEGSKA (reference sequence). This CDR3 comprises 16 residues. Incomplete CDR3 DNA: TGCAGTGCGGAGGCAAGAACAGGGCGTCGTCAAGAGACG. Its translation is CSAEARTGRRQET. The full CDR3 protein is CSAEARTGRRQETQYF.